The 16 T cell receptor beta chains given below trace back to one sample, sequenced in a study of Ad26.COV2.S vaccination and SARS-CoV-2 variants. Some clones are missing from TCRdb's copy, which holds only in-frame ones; the method was immunoSEQ multiplex PCR. The sample includes roughly 380,000 clones, 70% to 90% of them seen just once. Treatment denoted: around 19 received Ad26.COV2.S at low or high dose, single or two shots; a few received placebo; per-sample allocation not given. Collection of samples fell on day 63 after the first vaccine or placebo injection. The specimen comprised peripheral blood, sampled in a trial of Ad26.COV2.S vaccine versus placebo. Source of these receptors: a person aged 18-60 years who received the Ad26.COV2.S COVID-19 vaccine or a placebo.

In its sample, this clone was seen once. The rearrangement uses TRBV5-4 and TRBJ2-1; 8 bases fit TRBD1. With V trimmed by 3 bases and J by 5 bases, 7 bases remained unmatched. This CDR3 is 15 amino acids long. Germline V gives CDR1 SGHNT, CDR2 YYREEE (reference sequence). The DNA for the CDR3 is TGTGCCAGCAGCTGGGCAGGGACAGGAAACAATGAGCAGTTCTTC. Encoded protein: CASSWAGTGNNEQFF.

The chain is built from TRBV10-3 and TRBJ1-1, with D unresolved. The CDR3 is made up of 13 amino acids. Germline assignment: CDR1 ENHRY and CDR2 SYGVKD. Trimming took off 0 bases at V and 1 base at J, with 3 bases between the two ends. The CDR3 DNA reads as TGTGCCATCAGTGAGTCCTCGAACACTGAAGCTTTCTTT. Amino acid sequence: CAISESSNTEAFF.

The chain uses TRBV7-2 and TRBJ2-3; 7 nucleotides agree with TRBD2. J was trimmed by 2 bases and V by 8 bases; bases with no gene match: 10. The CDR3 runs to 15 residues. CDR1 is SGHTA, CDR2 FQGNSA, per germline. This CDR3 is CASVKRGSHTDTQYF. The CDR3 DNA is TGTGCCAGCGTGAAGCGGGGTAGTCACACAGATACGCAGTATTTT.

The rearrangement joins TRBV27 to TRBJ1-1; D not resolved. This CDR3 comprises 13 residues. CDR1 and CDR2 from the germline V gene are MNHEY and SMNVEV (reference sequence). V was shortened by 6 bases and J by 0 bases, with 8 bases between the two germline ends. In DNA form, the CDR3 reads TGTGCCAGCAGATACATAGTGAACACTGAAGCTTTCTTT. Translated: CASRYIVNTEAFF.

The chain is built from TRBV6-5 and TRBJ2-5; 7 positions match TRBD1. V shed 5 bases, J shed 3 bases, and the junction held 9 bases outside the gene matches. The CDR3 loop spans 15 amino acids. The germline gives CDR1 MNHEY, CDR2 SVGAGI. The CDR3 bases are TGTGCCAGCAGTCTCGGACAGGTTGATGAAGAGACCCAGTACTTC. Translation: CASSLGQVDEETQYF.

J is TRBJ1-6 and V is TRBV4-3; no clear D. The CDR3 extends over 14 amino acids. Germline V CDR1 and CDR2: LGHNA, YSLEER. V dropped 0 bases and J dropped 11 bases, with 11 bases sitting between them. The CDR3: CASSQETTVAPLHF. CDR3 sequence (DNA): TGCGCCAGCAGCCAAGAAACAACAGTCGCACCCCTCCACTTT.

V and J are TRBV7-9 and TRBJ1-5; no reliable D call. The CDR3 runs 13 residues. V gave up 5 bases and J gave up 11 bases, with 16 bases separating them. The germline gives CDR1 SEHNR, CDR2 FQNEAQ (reference sequence). This CDR3 is CASSREDPLAQHF. CDR3 in DNA: TGTGCCAGCAGCAGAGAAGACCCACTGGCCCAGCATTTT.

This sequence joins TRBV4-3 and TRBJ2-7, with TRBD1 identical over 10 bases. The CDR3 covers 15 residues. Germline CDR1 reads LGHNA; CDR2 reads YSLEER. The trim removed 0 bases at V and 5 bases at J, leaving 4 bases unmatched. The CDR3 nucleotides read TGCGCCAGCAGCCAAGAGGGGACAGGGGTTCACGAGCAGTACTTC. Its protein product is CASSQEGTGVHEQYF.

The CDR3 reads CASIPPSPGYTEAFF. The DNA of the CDR3 is TGTGCCAGCATCCCACCCTCGCCTGGGTACACTGAAGCTTTCTTT. The V and J genes are TRBV28 and TRBJ1-1; D is unclear. This CDR3 has 15 residues. The germline CDR1 and CDR2 sequences are MDHEN and SYDVKM. Trimming shortened V by 7 bases and J by 3 bases, and 18 bases separated the two germline ends.

Only a few counts were recorded for this clone. The genes are TRBV4-1 and TRBJ2-1, with D tentatively TRBD1 or TRBD2 (6 bases each). CDR3 length equals 16 residues. Germline assignment: CDR1 MGHRA and CDR2 YSYEKL. Trimming took off 0 bases at V and 6 bases at J, with 15 bases between the two ends. In nucleotides, the CDR3 is TGCGCCAGCAGCCAAGAATCGGCGGAGGGGGTCAATGAGCAGTTCTTC. Amino acid sequence: CASSQESAEGVNEQFF.

This clone has only one observation. The chain is built from TRBV2 and TRBJ2-5, with a weak D call TRBD1 (5 bases). In germline, CDR1 is SNHLY, CDR2 FYNNEI. V was trimmed by 7 bases and J by 0 bases, leaving 18 bases between them. The CDR3 is 16 amino acids. The CDR3 spells CASNFGPQGNQETQYF. CDR3 in DNA: TGTGCCAGCAATTTCGGACCTCAGGGTAACCAAGAGACCCAGTACTTC.

This clone was picked up one time. V usage is TRBV24-1 and J usage is TRBJ2-2, with 9 nucleotides matching TRBD1. The CDR3 has 16 residues. The ends lost 1 base at V and 6 bases at J; junction bases unmatched: 5. Germline CDR1 KGHDR, CDR2 SFDVKD. The CDR3 bases are TGTGCCACCAGTGATTTCGGGACAGGGAGGGCCGGGGAGCTGTTTTTT. It yields the protein CATSDFGTGRAGELFF.

This chain links TRBV28 with TRBJ1-4; D remains unclear. The V end was cut by 6 bases, the J end by 1 base, with 12 bases between. Germline CDR1 and CDR2: MDHEN and SYDVKM. This CDR3 contains 15 residues. The CDR3 sequence is CASRPPGVTNEKLFF. In DNA, the CDR3 is TGTGCCAGCAGACCCCCAGGCGTAACTAATGAAAAACTGTTTTTT.

This clone occurred a few times. The rearrangement uses TRBV10-3 and TRBJ1-3; D uncertain. CDR1 and CDR2 (germline): ENHRY, SYGVKD. The length of the CDR3 is 12 residues. V was clipped by 7 bases and J by 8 bases, with 12 bases between them. CDR3 DNA: TGTGCCATCACATCACCCGGGGACACCATATATTTT. This translates into CAITSPGDTIYF.

The chain carries TRBV19 and TRBJ1-3; 7 nucleotides line up with TRBD1. V lost 9 bases, J lost 0 bases, and 5 bases stayed unmatched. The CDR3 has 14 amino acids. In germline, CDR1 is LNHDA, CDR2 SQIVND (reference sequence). The CDR3 DNA sequence: TGTGCCAGCGCGGGACAGCCCTCTGGAAACACCATATATTTT. Translated, it gives CASAGQPSGNTIYF.

V is TRBV9 and J is TRBJ2-7, with no clear D. V lost 1 base and J 0 bases, leaving 8 bases between the germline ends. Germline V gives CDR1 SGDLS, CDR2 YYNGEE. CDR3 length: 14 residues. CDR3: CASSVSDSSYEQYF. CDR3 DNA: TGTGCCAGCAGCGTATCCGATAGCTCCTACGAGCAGTACTTC.